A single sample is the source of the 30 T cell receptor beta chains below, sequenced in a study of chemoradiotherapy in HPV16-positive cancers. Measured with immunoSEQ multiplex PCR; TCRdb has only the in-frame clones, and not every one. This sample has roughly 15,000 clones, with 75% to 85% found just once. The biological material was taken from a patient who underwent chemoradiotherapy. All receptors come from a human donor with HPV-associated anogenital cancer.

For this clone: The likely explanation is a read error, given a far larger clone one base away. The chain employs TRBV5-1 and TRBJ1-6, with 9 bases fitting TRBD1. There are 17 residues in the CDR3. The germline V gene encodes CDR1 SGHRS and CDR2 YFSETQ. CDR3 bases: TGCGCCGGCAGCTTGGCCGTTTCGGACAGGGGCAATTCACCCCTCCACTTT. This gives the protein CAGSLAVSDRGNSPLHF.

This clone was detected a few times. This chain's CDR3 is CASTLGNPGNTEAFF. Here the CDR3 DNA reads TGCGCCAGCACCCTGGGGAATCCGGGGAACACTGAAGCTTTCTTT. V is TRBV5-1 and J is TRBJ1-1; D ambiguous. The CDR3 length is 15 residues. Germline V gene lookup returns CDR1 SGHRS and CDR2 YFSETQ. V was trimmed by 6 bases and J by 1 base, leaving 16 bases between them.

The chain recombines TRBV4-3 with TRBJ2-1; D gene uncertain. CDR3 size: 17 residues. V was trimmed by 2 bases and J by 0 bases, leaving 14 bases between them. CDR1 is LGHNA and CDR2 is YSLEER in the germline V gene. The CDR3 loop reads CASSQWTNLNSYNEQFF. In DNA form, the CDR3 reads TGCGCCAGCAGCCAATGGACGAACTTGAACTCCTACAATGAGCAGTTCTTC.

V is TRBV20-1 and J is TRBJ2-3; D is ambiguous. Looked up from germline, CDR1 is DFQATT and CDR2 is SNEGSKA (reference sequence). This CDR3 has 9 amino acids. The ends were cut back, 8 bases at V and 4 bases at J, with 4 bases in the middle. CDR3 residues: CSSADTQYF. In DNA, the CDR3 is TGCAGTAGCGCAGATACGCAGTATTTT.

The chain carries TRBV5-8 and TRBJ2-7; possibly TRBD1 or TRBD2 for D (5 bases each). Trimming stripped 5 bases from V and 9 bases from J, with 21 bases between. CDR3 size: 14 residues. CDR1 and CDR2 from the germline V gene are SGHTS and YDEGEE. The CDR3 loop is CASSPRVGGKMQYF. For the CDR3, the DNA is TGTGCCAGCAGTCCTCGTGTTGGGGGAAAGATGCAGTACTTC.

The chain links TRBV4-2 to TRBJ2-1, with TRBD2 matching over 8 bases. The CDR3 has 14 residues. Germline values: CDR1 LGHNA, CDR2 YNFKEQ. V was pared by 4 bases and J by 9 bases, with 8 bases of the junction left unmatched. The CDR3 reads CASSRGGGNIEQFF. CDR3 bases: TGTGCCAGCAGCCGGGGCGGGGGGAACATTGAGCAGTTCTTC.

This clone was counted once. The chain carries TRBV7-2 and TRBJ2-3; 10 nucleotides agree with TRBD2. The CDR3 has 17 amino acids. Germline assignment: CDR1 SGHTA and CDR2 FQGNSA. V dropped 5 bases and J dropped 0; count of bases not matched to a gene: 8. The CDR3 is CASSRASGGPSTDTQYF. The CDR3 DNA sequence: TGTGCCAGCAGCCGGGCTAGCGGGGGCCCTAGCACAGATACGCAGTATTTT.

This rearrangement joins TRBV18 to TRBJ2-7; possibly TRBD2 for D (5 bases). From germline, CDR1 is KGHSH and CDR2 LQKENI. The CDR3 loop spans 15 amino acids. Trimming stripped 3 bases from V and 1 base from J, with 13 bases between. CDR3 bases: TGTGCCAGCTCACCGGACCGGACGGGATCCTACGAGCAGTACTTC. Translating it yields CASSPDRTGSYEQYF.

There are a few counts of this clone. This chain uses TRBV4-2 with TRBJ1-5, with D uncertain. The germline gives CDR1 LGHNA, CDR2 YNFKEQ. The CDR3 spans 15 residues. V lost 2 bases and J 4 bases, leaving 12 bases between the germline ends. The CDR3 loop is CASSQPGGLNQPQHF. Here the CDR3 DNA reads TGTGCCAGCAGCCAACCGGGAGGACTTAATCAGCCCCAGCATTTT.

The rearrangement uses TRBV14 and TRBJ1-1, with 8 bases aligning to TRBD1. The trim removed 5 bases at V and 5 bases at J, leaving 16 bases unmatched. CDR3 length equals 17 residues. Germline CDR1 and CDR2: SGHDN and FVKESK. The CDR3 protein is CASSGRQGISLGTEAFF. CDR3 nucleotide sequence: TGTGCCAGCAGCGGACGACAGGGGATAAGTCTTGGAACTGAAGCTTTCTTT.

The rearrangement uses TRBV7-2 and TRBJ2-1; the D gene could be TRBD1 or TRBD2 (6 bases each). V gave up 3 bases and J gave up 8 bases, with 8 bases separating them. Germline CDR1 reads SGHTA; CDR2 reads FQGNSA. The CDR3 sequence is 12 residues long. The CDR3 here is CASSLGGYEQFF. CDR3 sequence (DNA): TGTGCCAGCAGCTTGGGGGGCTATGAGCAGTTCTTC.

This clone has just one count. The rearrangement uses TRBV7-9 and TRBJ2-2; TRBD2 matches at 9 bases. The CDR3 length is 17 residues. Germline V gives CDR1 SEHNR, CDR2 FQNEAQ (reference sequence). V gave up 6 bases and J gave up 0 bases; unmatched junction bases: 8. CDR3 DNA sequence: TGTGCCAGCAGAGGACTAGCGCGAACCTCGAACACCGGGGAGCTGTTTTTT. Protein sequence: CASRGLARTSNTGELFF.

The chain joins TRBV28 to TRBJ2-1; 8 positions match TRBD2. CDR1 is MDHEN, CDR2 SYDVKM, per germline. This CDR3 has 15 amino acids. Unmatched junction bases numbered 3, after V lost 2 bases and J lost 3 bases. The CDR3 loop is CASSLGGTSYNEQFF. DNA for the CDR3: TGTGCCAGCAGTTTAGGCGGGACTAGCTACAATGAGCAGTTCTTC.

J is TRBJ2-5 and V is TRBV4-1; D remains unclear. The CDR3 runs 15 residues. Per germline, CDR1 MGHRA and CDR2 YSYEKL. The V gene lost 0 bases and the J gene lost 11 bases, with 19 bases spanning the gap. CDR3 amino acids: CASSQDWSRSYGQYF. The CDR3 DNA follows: TGCGCCAGCAGCCAAGATTGGAGCCGATCCTACGGGCAGTACTTC.

The DNA for the CDR3 is TGTGCCAGCAGTTCCCGGCGGGATGGCTACACCTTC. Translation: CASSSRRDGYTF. J is TRBJ1-2 and V is TRBV27; D unclear. This CDR3 spans 12 amino acids. Germline assignment: CDR1 MNHEY and CDR2 SMNVEV (reference sequence). V gave up 4 bases and J gave up 6 bases, with 9 bases separating them.

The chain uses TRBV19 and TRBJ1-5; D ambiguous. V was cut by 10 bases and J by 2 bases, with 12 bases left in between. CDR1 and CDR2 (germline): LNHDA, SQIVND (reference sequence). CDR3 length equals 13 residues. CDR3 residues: CATALGGNQPQHF. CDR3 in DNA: TGTGCCACGGCCCTTGGAGGCAATCAGCCCCAGCATTTT.

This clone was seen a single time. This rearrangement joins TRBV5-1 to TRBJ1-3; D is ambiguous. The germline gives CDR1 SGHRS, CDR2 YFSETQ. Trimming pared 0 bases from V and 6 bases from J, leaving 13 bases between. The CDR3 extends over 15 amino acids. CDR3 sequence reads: CASSLDATSLNTIYF. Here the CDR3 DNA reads TGCGCCAGCAGCTTGGATGCGACATCTTTAAACACCATATATTTT. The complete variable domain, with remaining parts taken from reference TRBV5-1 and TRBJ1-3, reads KAGVTQTPRYLIKTRGQQVTLSCSPISGHRSVSWYQQTPGQGLQFLFEYFSETQRNKGNFPGRFSGRQFSNSRSEMNVSTLELGDSALYLCASSLDATSLNTIYFGEGSWLTVV.

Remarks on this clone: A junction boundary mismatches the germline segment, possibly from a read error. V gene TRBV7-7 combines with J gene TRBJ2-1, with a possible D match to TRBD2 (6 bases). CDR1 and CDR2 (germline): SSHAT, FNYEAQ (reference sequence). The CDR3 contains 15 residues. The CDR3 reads CASSPGVSGNNEQFF. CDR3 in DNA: TGTGCTAGCAGCCCAGGCGTTAGCGGAAACAATGAGCAGTTCTTC.

This CDR3 reads CASRTPGRGSGNTIYF. CDR3 nucleotides: TGTGCCAGCAGAACCCCGGGACGAGGCTCTGGAAACACCATATATTTT. The V gene is TRBV28, the J gene TRBJ1-3, with D perhaps matching TRBD1 (5 bases). Trimming took off 6 bases at V and 0 bases at J, with 15 bases between the two ends. The CDR3 totals 16 residues. Germline CDR1 MDHEN, CDR2 SYDVKM.

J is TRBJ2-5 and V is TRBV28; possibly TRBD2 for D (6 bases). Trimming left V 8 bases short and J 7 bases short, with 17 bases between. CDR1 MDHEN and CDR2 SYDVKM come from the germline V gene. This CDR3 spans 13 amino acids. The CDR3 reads CASQESGSGTQYF. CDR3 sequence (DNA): TGTGCCAGCCAGGAAAGCGGGTCAGGGACCCAGTACTTC.

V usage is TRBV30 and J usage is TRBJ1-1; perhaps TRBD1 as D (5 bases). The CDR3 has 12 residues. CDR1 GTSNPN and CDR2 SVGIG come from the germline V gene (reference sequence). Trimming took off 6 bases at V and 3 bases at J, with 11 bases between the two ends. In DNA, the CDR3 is TGTGCCTGCTCAGGGTTTTACACTGAAGCTTTCTTT. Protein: CACSGFYTEAFF. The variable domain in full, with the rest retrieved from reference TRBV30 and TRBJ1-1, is SQTIHQWPATLVQPVGSPLSLECTVEGTSNPNLYWYRQAAGRGLQLLFYSVGIGQISSEVPQNLSASRPQDRQFILSSKKLLLSDSGFYLCACSGFYTEAFFGQGTRLTVV.

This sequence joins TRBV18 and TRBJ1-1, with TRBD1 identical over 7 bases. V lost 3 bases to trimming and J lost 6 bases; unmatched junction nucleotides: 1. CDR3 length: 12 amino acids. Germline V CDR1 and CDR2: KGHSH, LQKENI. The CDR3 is CASSPQGAEAFF. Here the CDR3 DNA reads TGTGCCAGCTCACCGCAGGGGGCTGAAGCTTTCTTT.

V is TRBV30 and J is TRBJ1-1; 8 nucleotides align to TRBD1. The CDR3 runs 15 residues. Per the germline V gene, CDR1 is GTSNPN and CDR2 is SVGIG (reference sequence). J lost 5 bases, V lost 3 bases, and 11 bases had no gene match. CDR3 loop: CAWSAPGTGKTEAFF. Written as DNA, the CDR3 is TGTGCCTGGAGCGCCCCCGGGACAGGAAAAACTGAAGCTTTCTTT.

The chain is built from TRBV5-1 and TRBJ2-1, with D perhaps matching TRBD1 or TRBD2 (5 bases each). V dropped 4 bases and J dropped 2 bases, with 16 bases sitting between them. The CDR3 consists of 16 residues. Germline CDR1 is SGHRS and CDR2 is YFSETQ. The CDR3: CASSLIGQGAYNEQFF. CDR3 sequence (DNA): TGCGCCAGCAGCCTCATTGGGCAGGGAGCCTACAATGAGCAGTTCTTC. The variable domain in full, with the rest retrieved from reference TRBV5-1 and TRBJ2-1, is KAGVTQTPRYLIKTRGQQVTLSCSPISGHRSVSWYQQTPGQGLQFLFEYFSETQRNKGNFPGRFSGRQFSNSRSEMNVSTLELGDSALYLCASSLIGQGAYNEQFFGPGTRLTVL.

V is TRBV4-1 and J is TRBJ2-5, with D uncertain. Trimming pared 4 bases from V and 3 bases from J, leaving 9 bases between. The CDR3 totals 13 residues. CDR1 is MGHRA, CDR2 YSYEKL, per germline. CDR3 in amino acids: CASSLDFEETQYF. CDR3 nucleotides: TGCGCCAGCAGCCTAGACTTTGAAGAGACCCAGTACTTC.

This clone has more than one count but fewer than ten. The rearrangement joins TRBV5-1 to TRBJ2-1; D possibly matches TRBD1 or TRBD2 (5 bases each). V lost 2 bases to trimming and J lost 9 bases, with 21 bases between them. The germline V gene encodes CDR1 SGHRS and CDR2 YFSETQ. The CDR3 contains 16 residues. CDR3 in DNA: TGCGCCAGCAGCTTACCCTCGAGGGGAGCTGAGGGTGAGCAGTTCTTC. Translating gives CASSLPSRGAEGEQFF.

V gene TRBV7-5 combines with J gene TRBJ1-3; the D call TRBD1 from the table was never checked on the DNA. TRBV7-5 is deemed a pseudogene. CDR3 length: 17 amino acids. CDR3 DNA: TGTGCCAGAAGCACCGACAGACCCCCGAGCTCTGGAAACACCATATATTTT. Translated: CARSTDRPPSSGNTIYF.

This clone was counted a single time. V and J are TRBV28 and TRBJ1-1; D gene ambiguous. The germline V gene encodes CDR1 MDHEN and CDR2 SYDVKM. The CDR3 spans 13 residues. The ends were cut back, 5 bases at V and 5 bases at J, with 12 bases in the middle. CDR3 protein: CASSPSPWTEAFF. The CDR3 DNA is TGTGCCAGCAGTCCCTCCCCTTGGACTGAAGCTTTCTTT.

CDR3 protein: CASSLVSGNTGELFF. DNA for the CDR3: TGTGCCAGCAGCTTAGTGTCGGGGAACACCGGGGAGCTGTTTTTT. The chain is built from TRBV7-2 and TRBJ2-2, with no clear D. Germline V gene lookup returns CDR1 SGHTA and CDR2 FQGNSA. This CDR3 contains 15 residues. Deletions cut 1 base from V and 1 base from J, with 7 bases between. Full variable domain (rest looked up from reference TRBV7-2 and TRBJ2-2): GAGVSQSPSNKVTEKGKDVELRCDPISGHTALYWYRQSLGQGLEFLIYFQGNSAPDKSGLPSDRFSAERTGGSVSTLTIQRTQQEDSAVYLCASSLVSGNTGELFFGEGSRLTVL.

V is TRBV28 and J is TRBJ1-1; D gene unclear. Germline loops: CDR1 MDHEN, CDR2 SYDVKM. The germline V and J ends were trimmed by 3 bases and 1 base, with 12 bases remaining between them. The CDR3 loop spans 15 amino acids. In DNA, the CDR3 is TGTGCCAGCAGTTTTTTCGGCTCAAAGAACACTGAAGCTTTCTTT. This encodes CASSFFGSKNTEAFF.